The rows below give T cell receptor beta chains drawn from one sample of a study of cytomegalovirus exposure and HLA in healthy donors. Profiling relied on immunoSEQ multiplex PCR, and the TCRdb table lists in-frame clones only, not all of them. The sample lists about 140,000 clones; about 80% were seen once. Sequenced material: PBMCs. The source of these receptors is a man aged 25-45 years in good health and CMV-seropositive. Each CDR3 is given with its conserved first and last residue. Each record gives: D gene, V gene, J gene, clone size, CDR3 protein, CDR3 DNA. A D gene is named only where the DNA matches it firmly. Clone size is given for some rows only: seen once, a few or many times, or a class if the clone is expanded.

>-|TRBV27|TRBJ2-2|-
CASSFSPLNTGELFF
TGTGCCAGCAGTTTTTCCCCATTGAACACCGGGGAGCTGTTTTTT
>TRBD1|TRBV6-6|TRBJ1-1|-
CASSLTSGQGIGAFF
TGTGCCAGCAGTCTAACCTCGGGACAGGGTATAGGGGCTTTCTTT
>TRBD1|TRBV2|TRBJ1-5|-
CASSENTGGVRHF
TGTGCCAGCAGTGAAAACACAGGGGGCGTAAGGCATTTT
>TRBD1|TRBV7-9|TRBJ1-3|-
CASSLGGTGRMRNTIYF
TGTGCCAGCAGCTTAGGGGGGACAGGAAGAATGCGAAACACCATATATTTT
>-|TRBV10-2|TRBJ1-2|-
CASSEPGVDYGYTF
TGCGCCAGCAGTGAGCCAGGGGTTGACTATGGCTACACCTTC
>TRBD2|TRBV10-3|TRBJ2-2|-
CAIKLASGRGTGELFF
TGTGCCATCAAGCTTGCTAGCGGGAGGGGGACCGGGGAGCTGTTTTTT
>-|TRBV19|TRBJ2-1|-
CASTRPQGNEQFF
TGTGCCAGTACTCGCCCCCAGGGTAATGAGCAGTTCTTC
>-|TRBV6-6|TRBJ2-1|-
CASSYPTAPIREQFF
TGTGCCAGCAGTTACCCAACGGCCCCAATCAGGGAGCAGTTCTTC
>TRBD1|TRBV27|TRBJ2-5|-
CASSLGTGGNQETQYF
TGTGCCAGCAGTCTCGGGACAGGGGGCAATCAAGAGACCCAGTACTTC
>TRBD2|TRBV11-1|TRBJ2-3|-
CASSFASGRTDTQYF
TGTGCCAGCAGCTTCGCTAGCGGGAGGACAGATACGCAGTATTTT
>TRBD1|TRBV27|TRBJ2-7|-
CASSSPARTGGLNEQYF
TGTGCCAGCAGTTCCCCCGCGCGGACAGGGGGTCTCAACGAGCAGTACTTC
>TRBD1|TRBV7-3|TRBJ1-1|few
CASITGGRAFF
TGTGCCAGCATCACAGGGGGCCGGGCTTTCTTT
>-|TRBV6-6|TRBJ1-5|-
CASSYTGTNNQPQHF
TGTGCCAGCAGTTACACAGGAACCAACAATCAGCCCCAGCATTTT
>TRBD1|TRBV2|TRBJ2-1|-
CASGTGSYNEQFF
TGTGCCAGTGGGACAGGGAGCTACAATGAGCAGTTCTTC
>TRBD1|TRBV27|TRBJ1-1|-
CASSLTGVGTEAFF
TGTGCCAGCAGTCTAACAGGGGTGGGAACTGAAGCTTTCTTT
>TRBD1|TRBV6-5|TRBJ2-4|-
CASRIDRGPANPQYF
TGTGCCAGCAGAATAGACAGGGGGCCAGCTAACCCCCAGTACTTC
>-|TRBV4-1|TRBJ2-7|-
CASSPAGAGNNEQYF
TGCGCCAGCAGCCCTGCGGGTGCGGGGAACAACGAGCAGTACTTC
>TRBD1|TRBV19|TRBJ2-1|-
CASSTIPGQGNDEQFF
TGTGCCAGTAGTACCATACCGGGACAGGGGAATGATGAGCAGTTCTTC
>-|TRBV15|TRBJ2-7|-
CATSSVGQGGYEQYF
TGTGCCACCAGCAGCGTTGGGCAGGGGGGATACGAGCAGTACTTC
>TRBD2|TRBV6-4|TRBJ2-3|once
CASSRGGGTDTQYF
TGTGCCAGCAGCCGGGGGGGCGGCACAGATACGCAGTATTTT
>-|TRBV28|TRBJ1-1|-
CASSVNTEAFF
TGTGCCAGCAGCGTTAACACTGAAGCTTTCTTT
>TRBD2|TRBV5-4|TRBJ2-1|-
CASSRGASGSDEQFF
TGTGCCAGCAGCAGAGGGGCTAGCGGGAGCGACGAGCAGTTCTTC
>TRBD2|TRBV19|TRBJ2-3|-
CASSYTPGGPSDTQYF
TGTGCCAGTAGTTATACTCCGGGAGGGCCATCAGATACGCAGTATTTT
>TRBD2|TRBV15|TRBJ2-7|-
CATSRDRVAGSYEQYF
TGTGCCACCAGCAGAGATAGGGTAGCGGGGAGCTACGAGCAGTACTTC
>TRBD1|TRBV4-1|TRBJ2-7|once
CASSRGTGAYEQYF
TGCGCCAGCAGCCGAGGGACAGGGGCCTACGAGCAGTACTTC
>TRBD1|TRBV27|TRBJ1-2|-
CASSSHTGVSYTF
TGTGCCAGCAGTTCCCACACAGGGGTGAGCTACACCTTC
>-|TRBV7-9|TRBJ2-7|-
CASSLDVVGSPYEQYF
TGTGCCAGCAGCTTAGACGTCGTAGGGAGTCCCTACGAGCAGTACTTC
>-|TRBV2|TRBJ1-6|-
CASSPGGGNSPLHF
TGTGCCAGCAGTCCCGGGGGGGGAAATTCACCCCTCCACTTT
>-|TRBV5-6|TRBJ1-2|few
CASSPRGNYGYTF
TGTGCCAGCAGCCCCAGGGGCAACTATGGCTACACCTTC
>TRBD1|TRBV28|TRBJ2-2|-
CASRPAGGRGELFF
TGTGCCAGCAGACCAGCAGGGGGCCGGGGGGAGCTGTTTTTT
>-|TRBV11-3|TRBJ2-2|-
CASSPLRVGGELFF
TGTGCCAGCAGCCCCCTCCGAGTTGGCGGGGAGCTGTTTTTT
>-|TRBV25-1|TRBJ2-3|-
CASRGSDTQYF
TGTGCCAGCAGGGGCTCGGATACGCAGTATTTT
>-|TRBV6-5|TRBJ1-1|-
CATVGQMNTEAFF
TGTGCCACCGTCGGACAGATGAACACTGAAGCTTTCTTT
>TRBD1|TRBV6-1|TRBJ2-4|-
CASTGTDKNIQYF
TGTGCCAGCACCGGGACAGACAAAAACATTCAGTACTTC
>TRBD2|TRBV7-2|TRBJ2-7|few
CASSLAGTSGWQYF
TGTGCCAGCAGCTTAGCAGGGACTAGCGGCTGGCAGTACTTC
>-|TRBV4-1|TRBJ1-5|-
CASSQEAGPQHF
TGCGCCAGCAGCCAAGAAGCGGGGCCCCAGCATTTT
>-|TRBV4-1|TRBJ2-1|-
CASSQDPPLAVSNEQFF
TGCGCCAGCAGCCAAGATCCACCCCTTGCGGTCTCGAATGAGCAGTTCTTC
>TRBD2|TRBV19|TRBJ2-5|-
CASSRASGPRGETQYF
TGTGCCAGTTCACGGGCTAGCGGGCCGCGCGGGGAGACCCAGTACTTC
>-|TRBV27|TRBJ1-1|-
CASSSMGGGGQGGEAFF
TGTGCCAGCAGTTCTATGGGAGGGGGTGGGCAGGGAGGTGAAGCTTTCTTT
>TRBD1|TRBV27|TRBJ2-7|-
CASSPDRGQGAKEQYF
TGTGCCAGCAGTCCCGACCGGGGACAGGGGGCGAAAGAGCAGTACTTC
>-|TRBV28|TRBJ2-5|-
CASSPPGSRETQYF
TGTGCCAGCAGCCCTCCCGGGAGTCGAGAGACCCAGTACTTC
>-|TRBV27|TRBJ2-1|-
CASRTGTRGFEQFF
TGTGCCAGCAGAACCGGGACAAGGGGTTTTGAGCAGTTCTTC
>TRBD2|TRBV7-3|TRBJ2-5|-
CASSLREGETQYF
TGTGCCAGCAGCTTACGGGAGGGGGAGACCCAGTACTTC
>TRBD2|TRBV18|TRBJ2-6|-
CASSARLTSGSSGANVLTF
TGTGCCAGCTCAGCGCGGTTGACTAGCGGGAGCTCTGGGGCCAACGTCCTGACTTTC
>TRBD2|TRBV4-2|TRBJ2-1|-
CASRKLEREFDNEQFF
TGTGCCAGCAGAAAACTCGAGCGGGAGTTTGACAATGAGCAGTTCTTC
>-|TRBV7-2|TRBJ2-3|-
CASRRSGLSTDTQYF
TGTGCCAGCAGGCGGTCGGGACTTTCAACAGATACGCAGTATTTT
>TRBD1|TRBV5-5|TRBJ2-7|-
CASSFGTGWGSYEQYF
TGTGCCAGCAGCTTCGGGACAGGGTGGGGCTCCTACGAGCAGTACTTC
>TRBD2|TRBV6-1|TRBJ2-2|-
CASGLTSGATGELFF
TGTGCCAGCGGCCTGACTAGCGGGGCCACCGGGGAGCTGTTTTTT